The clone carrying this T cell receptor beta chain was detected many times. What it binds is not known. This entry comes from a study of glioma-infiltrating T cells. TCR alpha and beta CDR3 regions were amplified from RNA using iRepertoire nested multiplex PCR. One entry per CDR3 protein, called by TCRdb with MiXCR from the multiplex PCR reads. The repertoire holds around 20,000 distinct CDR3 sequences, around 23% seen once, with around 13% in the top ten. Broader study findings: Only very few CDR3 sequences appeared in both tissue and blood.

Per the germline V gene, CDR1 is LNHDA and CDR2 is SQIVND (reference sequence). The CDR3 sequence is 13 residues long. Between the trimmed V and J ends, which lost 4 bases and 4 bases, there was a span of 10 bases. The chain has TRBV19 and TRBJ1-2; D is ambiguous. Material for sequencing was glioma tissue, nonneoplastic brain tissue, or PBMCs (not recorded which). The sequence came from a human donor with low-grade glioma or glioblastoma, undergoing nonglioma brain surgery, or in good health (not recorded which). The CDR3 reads CASSTVGFYGYTF. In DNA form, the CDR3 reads TGTGCCAGTAGTACCGTGGGCTTCTATGGCTACACCTTC.